The 31 T cell receptor beta chains presented below share a single source sample, sequenced in a study of OX40 agonist ivuxolimab in advanced cancers. Produced via immunoSEQ multiplex PCR; TCRdb's table is partial and in-frame only. The sample consists of approximately 59,000 clones, approximately 90% of them appearing once. This material consisted of CD4+ or CD8+ T cells sorted from blood, taken in a trial of the OX40 agonist ivuxolimab. Receptors originate from an adult with an advanced solid tumor such as melanoma, head and neck, liver or kidney cancer.

The chain employs TRBV9 and TRBJ2-7, with a tentative D call TRBD2 (6 bases). The CDR3 is made up of 15 amino acids. The germline V gene has CDR1 SGDLS and CDR2 YYNGEE. The V end lost 4 bases, the J end lost 6 bases, and 20 bases lay between the germline ends. The CDR3 sequence is CASSPEASVRGEQYF. CDR3 nucleotides: TGTGCCAGCAGCCCAGAGGCTAGCGTCCGTGGCGAGCAGTACTTC.

J is TRBJ2-3 and V is TRBV11-3, with D uncertain. The germline V gene has CDR1 SGHNT and CDR2 YENEEA. Trimming removed 6 bases from V and 2 bases from J, with 12 bases in between. This CDR3 has 14 residues. CDR3 DNA sequence: TGTGCCAGCAGTCGGACGGGCCTCACAGATACGCAGTATTTT. Translating gives CASSRTGLTDTQYF.

The CDR3 DNA reads TGTGCCAGCAGTGAGGTCCGGGACGGCCCCTATGGCTACACCTTC. Protein product: CASSEVRDGPYGYTF. The chain couples TRBV28 to TRBJ1-2; a weak D match, TRBD1 (5 bases). Trimming shortened V by 5 bases and J by 4 bases, and 17 bases separated the two germline ends. The V gene's germline CDR1 is MDHEN and CDR2 SYDVKM. The CDR3 covers 15 residues.

This rearrangement joins TRBV18 to TRBJ2-7; D is possibly TRBD1 (5 bases). V was shortened by 0 bases and J by 1 base, with 10 bases between the two germline ends. This CDR3 has 15 amino acids. Germline V gene lookup returns CDR1 KGHSH and CDR2 LQKENI. The CDR3 region is CASSPPIAGSYEQYF. CDR3 DNA sequence: TGTGCCAGCTCACCACCTATAGCAGGGTCCTACGAGCAGTACTTC.

The chain employs TRBV6-6 and TRBJ1-1; 8 bases are shared with TRBD1. Germline lookup yields CDR1 MNHNY and CDR2 SVGAGI (reference sequence). The CDR3 length is 14 residues. J gave up 7 bases and V 6 bases, and 10 bases lay outside the gene matches. CDR3 region: CASSLDRVQSEAFF. In DNA form, the CDR3 reads TGTGCCAGCAGCCTGGACAGGGTACAAAGTGAAGCTTTCTTT.

The chain uses TRBV7-2 and TRBJ2-3; D remains ambiguous. The CDR3 loop spans 15 amino acids. Germline loops: CDR1 SGHTA, CDR2 FQGNSA. V was trimmed by 1 base and J by 2 bases, leaving 10 bases between them. Here the CDR3 reads CASSLGPEVTDTQYF. In DNA form, the CDR3 reads TGTGCCAGCAGCTTAGGGCCAGAGGTCACAGATACGCAGTATTTT.

The J gene is TRBJ1-5, the V gene TRBV30; D may be TRBD1 (5 bases). CDR1 GTSNPN and CDR2 SVGIG come from the germline V gene (reference sequence). V was pared by 3 bases and J by 4 bases, with 10 bases between. CDR3 length: 13 residues. The CDR3 loop reads CAWRGDRNQPQHF. Here the CDR3 DNA reads TGTGCCTGGAGAGGGGACCGAAATCAGCCCCAGCATTTT.

The CDR3 DNA sequence: TGTGCCAGCAGCTTAGACGGGTCCAACACCGGGGAGCTGTTTTTT. Its protein is CASSLDGSNTGELFF. The chain carries TRBV7-2 and TRBJ2-2, with D unclear. CDR3 length: 15 residues. Germline CDR1 SGHTA, CDR2 FQGNSA. Deletions cut 1 base from V and 2 bases from J, with 8 bases between.

The chain uses TRBV5-1 and TRBJ2-3; D not certain. Germline CDR1 is SGHRS and CDR2 is YFSETQ. This CDR3 has 12 amino acids. V lost 0 bases and J 5 bases, leaving 4 bases between the germline ends. CDR3 sequence: CASSLGRDTQYF. CDR3 bases: TGCGCCAGCAGCTTGGGCAGAGATACGCAGTATTTT.

This sequence joins TRBV20-1 and TRBJ1-1, with D unclear. The CDR3 is made up of 11 amino acids. V lost 3 bases and J 5 bases, leaving 7 bases between the germline ends. In germline, CDR1 is DFQATT, CDR2 SNEGSKA (reference sequence). CDR3 in amino acids: CSARYGTEAFF. CDR3 bases: TGCAGTGCTAGGTACGGGACTGAAGCTTTCTTT.

This chain uses TRBV30 with TRBJ1-1, with D tentatively TRBD1 (5 bases). The germline V and J ends were trimmed by 5 bases and 5 bases, with 21 bases remaining between them. CDR3 size: 15 residues. Per the germline V gene, CDR1 is GTSNPN and CDR2 is SVGIG (reference sequence). CDR3 in DNA: TGTGCCTGGGGGGTGGACAATCCAGATCGGACTGAAGCTTTCTTT. Protein sequence: CAWGVDNPDRTEAFF.

The chain uses TRBV29-1 and TRBJ1-5; TRBD1 agrees at 11 bases. CDR1 SQVTM and CDR2 ANQGSEA come from the germline V gene. J gave up 6 bases and V 5 bases, and 3 bases lay outside the gene matches. This CDR3 spans 13 amino acids. Here the CDR3 DNA reads TGCAGCGTTTGGACAGGGGGCTCTCAGCCCCAGCATTTT. Translated, it gives CSVWTGGSQPQHF.

The genes are TRBV6-5 and TRBJ2-2; the match to TRBD2 covers 8 bases. Per the germline V gene, CDR1 is MNHEY and CDR2 is SVGAGI. The V gene end was trimmed by 8 bases and the J gene end by 1 base; junction bases not matched to a gene: 6. The length of the CDR3 is 15 residues. The CDR3 spells CASSSGRLNTGELFF. CDR3 DNA sequence: TGTGCCAGCTCCAGCGGGAGATTGAACACCGGGGAGCTGTTTTTT.

This clone showed up just once. The V call is TRBV11-2, the J call TRBJ2-5; perhaps TRBD2 as D (6 bases). The V gene lost 1 base and the J gene lost 4 bases, with 7 bases spanning the gap. Germline V lookup: CDR1 SGHAT, CDR2 FQNNGV. The CDR3 consists of 13 residues. The CDR3 reads CASSLVRGETQYF. Here the CDR3 DNA reads TGTGCCAGCAGCTTAGTGCGGGGAGAGACCCAGTACTTC.

The chain couples TRBV2 to TRBJ2-1; D might be TRBD2 (5 bases). The CDR3 covers 13 residues. Germline V CDR1 and CDR2: SNHLY, FYNNEI. V gave up 8 bases and J gave up 4 bases, with 12 bases separating them. This CDR3 reads CASGPGRYNEQFF. CDR3 sequence (DNA): TGTGCCAGCGGACCGGGAAGGTACAATGAGCAGTTCTTC.

V is TRBV27 and J is TRBJ2-7; D perhaps matches TRBD2 (5 bases). The germline gives CDR1 MNHEY, CDR2 SMNVEV (reference sequence). The ends were cut back, 6 bases at V and 2 bases at J, with 17 bases in the middle. This CDR3 spans 15 amino acids. The CDR3 sequence is CASRRGRTTTYEQYF. CDR3 sequence (DNA): TGTGCCAGCAGGAGAGGGCGGACCACGACCTACGAGCAGTACTTC.

As regards this clone: Other DNA sequences from this sample encode an identical CDR3 as well. J is TRBJ2-3 and V is TRBV7-2; TRBD2 matches 7 bases. Per the germline V gene, CDR1 is SGHTA and CDR2 is FQGNSA. The trim removed 1 base at V and 1 base at J, leaving 5 bases unmatched. The CDR3 has 16 amino acids. CDR3 loop: CASSLGASGGTDTQYF. The CDR3, as DNA: TGTGCCAGCAGCTTAGGGGCTAGCGGAGGCACAGATACGCAGTATTTT. The entire variable domain, with the rest obtained from reference TRBV7-2 and TRBJ2-3, is as follows: GAGVSQSPSNKVTEKGKDVELRCDPISGHTALYWYRQSLGQGLEFLIYFQGNSAPDKSGLPSDRFSAERTGGSVSTLTIQRTQQEDSAVYLCASSLGASGGTDTQYFGPGTRLTVL.

This chain uses TRBV20-1 with TRBJ1-1, with D unclear. V lost 2 bases and J lost 7, with 8 bases in between. This CDR3 has 11 residues. The germline V gene encodes CDR1 DFQATT and CDR2 SNEGSKA (reference sequence). The CDR3 region is CSARRRNEAFF. The DNA for the CDR3 is TGCAGTGCTAGAAGGCGCAATGAAGCTTTCTTT.

This sequence joins TRBV7-2 and TRBJ2-1; 8 bases line up with TRBD1. CDR1 and CDR2 from the germline V gene are SGHTA and FQGNSA. This CDR3 is 10 amino acids long. V lost 8 bases and J lost 9; bases outside the gene matches: 0. The CDR3 coding sequence is TGTGCCAGCGGACAGGGTGAGCAGTTCTTC. Translation: CASGQGEQFF.

The chain links TRBV28 to TRBJ2-1; D uncertain. This CDR3 is built from 15 residues. V was pared by 5 bases and J by 0 bases, with 11 bases between. The germline CDR1 and CDR2 sequences are MDHEN and SYDVKM. The chain's CDR3 is CASSVQRSSYNEQFF. The CDR3 coding sequence is TGTGCCAGCAGTGTTCAACGTAGCTCCTACAATGAGCAGTTCTTC.

The chain employs TRBV28 and TRBJ2-2, with a weak D call TRBD2 (6 bases). The CDR3 has 15 amino acids. Germline lookup yields CDR1 MDHEN and CDR2 SYDVKM. V lost 10 bases and J 0 bases, leaving 15 bases between the germline ends. In DNA, the CDR3 is TGTGCCACCTCACGGGGGAGAGCGAACACCGGGGAGCTGTTTTTT. Translated, it gives CATSRGRANTGELFF.

The chain's CDR3 is CVSPASTGELFF. CDR3 sequence (DNA): TGTGTCTCCCCCGCGAGCACCGGGGAGCTGTTTTTT. The chain has TRBV28 and TRBJ2-2; no clear D. The CDR3 spans 12 residues. Germline V lookup: CDR1 MDHEN, CDR2 SYDVKM.

This clone was counted once. The chain carries TRBV7-2 and TRBJ1-1; 9 bases map to TRBD1. This CDR3 comprises 15 residues. CDR1 and CDR2 from the germline V gene are SGHTA and FQGNSA. V dropped 1 base and J dropped 5; count of bases not matched to a gene: 5. The CDR3 spells CASSLVGTGLTEAFF. For the CDR3, the DNA is TGTGCCAGCAGCTTAGTAGGGACAGGGCTAACTGAAGCTTTCTTT. The variable domain in full, with the rest retrieved from reference TRBV7-2 and TRBJ1-1, is GAGVSQSPSNKVTEKGKDVELRCDPISGHTALYWYRQSLGQGLEFLIYFQGNSAPDKSGLPSDRFSAERTGGSVSTLTIQRTQQEDSAVYLCASSLVGTGLTEAFFGQGTRLTVV.

The chain employs TRBV28 and TRBJ2-2, with 7 nucleotides matching TRBD2. V lost 7 bases and J lost 4; bases outside the gene matches: 3. Germline lookup yields CDR1 MDHEN and CDR2 SYDVKM. This CDR3 comprises 13 residues. This CDR3 reads CASKLASTGELFF. The CDR3 DNA reads TGTGCCAGCAAACTAGCGAGCACCGGGGAGCTGTTTTTT.

J is TRBJ2-5 and V is TRBV19; 10 bases line up with TRBD1. The length of the CDR3 is 15 residues. Trimming took 5 bases from V and 1 from J; bases not matched to a gene: 4. Germline CDR1 and CDR2: LNHDA and SQIVND (reference sequence). CDR3 sequence: CASSSTGGSQETQYF. The CDR3 nucleotides are TGTGCCAGTAGTTCGACAGGGGGCTCCCAAGAGACCCAGTACTTC.

V gene TRBV18 combines with J gene TRBJ1-3, with 8 bases matching TRBD1. V shed 5 bases, J shed 4 bases, and the junction held 4 bases outside the gene matches. Per the germline V gene, CDR1 is KGHSH and CDR2 is LQKENI. The CDR3 contains 14 residues. CDR3 region: CASSSTGVGNTIYF. The CDR3 DNA follows: TGTGCCAGCTCATCGACAGGGGTCGGAAACACCATATATTTT.

V gene TRBV19 combines with J gene TRBJ1-4; 7 positions agree with TRBD1. The ends lost 4 bases at V and 0 bases at J; junction bases unmatched: 5. This CDR3 has 16 amino acids. Germline V gives CDR1 LNHDA, CDR2 SQIVND (reference sequence). DNA for the CDR3: TGTGCCAGTAGTACCGACAGGGATGCAACTAATGAAAAACTGTTTTTT. Residues: CASSTDRDATNEKLFF.

The gene calls are TRBV7-3 and TRBJ2-1; possible D gene TRBD2, 6 bases. CDR1 SGHTA and CDR2 FQGTGA come from the germline V gene. The CDR3 spans 17 residues. Trimming took off 2 bases at V and 2 bases at J, with 16 bases between the two ends. As DNA, the CDR3 is TGTGCCAGCAGCTTACCCGATGGGCGGGGCCCCTACAATGAGCAGTTCTTC. It encodes CASSLPDGRGPYNEQFF. The full variable domain, completed using reference TRBV7-3 and TRBJ2-1, is GAGVSQTPSNKVTEKGKYVELRCDPISGHTALYWYRQSLGQGPEFLIYFQGTGAADDSGLPNDRFFAVRPEGSVSTLKIQRTERGDSAVYLCASSLPDGRGPYNEQFFGPGTRLTVL.

This chain uses TRBV10-3 with TRBJ1-4, with TRBD1 matching over 10 bases. CDR3 size: 15 residues. V was clipped by 2 bases and J by 10 bases; unmatched bases: 7. Germline V gene lookup returns CDR1 ENHRY and CDR2 SYGVKD. CDR3 residues: CAISEGTGAGGKLFF. CDR3 bases: TGTGCCATCAGTGAGGGGACAGGGGCCGGAGGAAAACTGTTTTTT.

The J gene is TRBJ2-7, the V gene TRBV28; 9 positions match TRBD2. The trim removed 6 bases at V and 5 bases at J, leaving 14 bases unmatched. The CDR3 runs 16 residues. The germline CDR1 and CDR2 sequences are MDHEN and SYDVKM. The CDR3 DNA is TGTGCCAGCAGGCCTGAATGGCGGGAGGGTATCGACGAGCAGTACTTC. It yields the protein CASRPEWREGIDEQYF.

V and J are TRBV28 and TRBJ2-7; 7 bases align to TRBD1. This CDR3 has 15 residues. Germline-derived CDR1 and CDR2 are MDHEN and SYDVKM. The V segment lost 5 bases and the J segment 1 base; nucleotides outside the gene matches: 8. The CDR3 loop reads CASSARDSLSYEQYF. The CDR3 DNA is TGTGCCAGCAGTGCCCGGGACAGCTTATCCTACGAGCAGTACTTC.